Presented here are 31 T cell receptor beta chains from one specimen sequenced in a study of OX40 agonist ivuxolimab in advanced cancers. Clones were read by immunoSEQ multiplex PCR, and TCRdb kept only the in-frame ones, dropping some. The data show about 64,000 clones, 82% seen once. The source was CD4+ or CD8+ T cells sorted from blood, collected in a trial of the OX40 agonist ivuxolimab. The receptor source for this set is an adult with an advanced solid tumor such as melanoma, head and neck, liver or kidney cancer.

The gene calls are TRBV18 and TRBJ2-3; TRBD2 matches 12 bases. Germline V gives CDR1 KGHSH, CDR2 LQKENI. CDR3 length equals 16 residues. The junction had 9 bases not matched to a gene; V was cut back by 6 bases and J by 5 bases. CDR3 nucleotide sequence: TGTGCCAGCTCTCGAGGACTAGCGGGGACGGGAGATACGCAGTATTTT. This gives the protein CASSRGLAGTGDTQYF.

The V call is TRBV5-1, the J call TRBJ2-7, with 10 positions matching TRBD1. Trimming removed 4 bases from V and 5 bases from J; junction bases left unmatched: 9. Per the germline V gene, CDR1 is SGHRS and CDR2 is YFSETQ. This CDR3 is built from 15 residues. The CDR3: CASSPRTGGTHEQYF. CDR3 nucleotide sequence: TGCGCCAGCAGCCCCCGGACAGGGGGTACCCACGAGCAGTACTTC.

The chain couples TRBV19 to TRBJ2-1, with TRBD1 as a possible D gene (7 bases). Germline V gene sequence: CDR1 LNHDA, CDR2 SQIVND (reference sequence). V was pared by 1 base and J by 8 bases, with 15 bases between. This CDR3 comprises 15 residues. The CDR3 loop reads CASSIGTGDWDEQFF. CDR3 in DNA: TGTGCCAGTAGTATAGGTACAGGGGACTGGGATGAGCAGTTCTTC.

The chain links TRBV6-4 to TRBJ1-2; D not resolved. The length of the CDR3 is 14 residues. The germline V gene encodes CDR1 MRHNA and CDR2 SNTAGT. V was cut by 0 bases and J by 4 bases, with 9 bases left in between. CDR3 DNA sequence: TGTGCCAGCAGTGACTCGAGCAGGACCTATGGCTACACCTTC. It specifies CASSDSSRTYGYTF.

On this clone itself: The sample carries other DNA sequences with the same CDR3. J is TRBJ1-1 and V is TRBV18; 8 bases fit TRBD1. J was trimmed by 5 bases and V by 4 bases; bases with no gene match: 3. This CDR3 has 13 residues. Germline V gene sequence: CDR1 KGHSH, CDR2 LQKENI. The CDR3 loop is CASSLTGGTEAFF. The CDR3 region has the DNA TGTGCCAGCTCACTTACAGGGGGGACTGAAGCTTTCTTT.

The J gene is TRBJ2-3, the V gene TRBV13, with D maybe TRBD2 (6 bases). The CDR3 totals 15 residues. V was shortened by 3 bases and J by 5 bases, with 15 bases between the two germline ends. CDR1 and CDR2 (germline): PRHDT, FYEKMQ (reference sequence). DNA for the CDR3: TGTGCCAGCAGCTTTTGGGGGGTCGATGGAGATACGCAGTATTTT. Its protein product is CASSFWGVDGDTQYF. The whole variable domain, remainder taken from reference TRBV13 and TRBJ2-3, is AAGVIQSPRHLIKEKRETATLKCYPIPRHDTVYWYQQGPGQDPQFLISFYEKMQSDKGSIPDRFSAQQFSDYHSELNMSSLELGDSALYFCASSFWGVDGDTQYFGPGTRLTVL.

This chain links TRBV28 with TRBJ1-2; D possibly corresponds to TRBD1 (5 bases). The CDR3 totals 17 residues. Trimming removed 6 bases at V and 2 bases at J, with 22 bases between. Germline CDR1 MDHEN, CDR2 SYDVKM. In DNA, the CDR3 is TGTGCCAGCAGCCCCCCGGGGGGGATAGATGCGAACTATGGCTACACCTTC. This gives the protein CASSPPGGIDANYGYTF.

V and J are TRBV9 and TRBJ2-7; tentatively, D is TRBD1 (5 bases). Germline V gene data show CDR1 as SGDLS and CDR2 as YYNGEE. V was cut by 0 bases and J by 0 bases, with 10 bases left in between. This CDR3 spans 15 amino acids. CDR3 region: CASSVADSFSYEQYF. Here the CDR3 DNA reads TGTGCCAGCAGCGTAGCTGACAGCTTCTCCTACGAGCAGTACTTC.

The V and J genes are TRBV5-1 and TRBJ2-3; D is unclear. The CDR3 is 16 amino acids. Trimming shortened V by 0 bases and J by 2 bases, and 13 bases separated the two germline ends. Per the germline V gene, CDR1 is SGHRS and CDR2 is YFSETQ. The DNA for the CDR3 is TGCGCCAGCAGCTTGGCATCGATGGGATTCACAGATACGCAGTATTTT. It encodes CASSLASMGFTDTQYF.

The chain employs TRBV5-5 and TRBJ1-5; D remains unclear. Trimming removed 2 bases from V and 9 bases from J, with 18 bases in between. The germline V gene encodes CDR1 SGHKS and CDR2 YYEKEE (reference sequence). The CDR3 is 15 amino acids. The CDR3 bases are TGTGCCAGCAGCTTCCGTTCGGGGTCCCAGTGGCCCCAGCATTTT. Amino acid sequence: CASSFRSGSQWPQHF.

This clone was seen more than once but under ten times. This chain connects TRBV5-6 to TRBJ1-5; 7 bases line up with TRBD1. V lost 4 bases, J lost 0 bases, and 10 bases stayed unmatched. Looked up from germline, CDR1 is SGHDT and CDR2 is YYEEEE. This CDR3 region has 17 residues. The CDR3: CASSLEGAGDSNQPQHF. The DNA for the CDR3 is TGTGCCAGCAGCCTAGAGGGGGCAGGGGATAGCAATCAGCCCCAGCATTTT. Drawing the rest from reference TRBV5-6 and TRBJ1-5, the complete variable domain is DAGVTQSPTHLIKTRGQQVTLRCSPKSGHDTVSWYQQALGQGPQFIFQYYEEEERQRGNFPDRFSGHQFPNYSSELNVNALLLGDSALYLCASSLEGAGDSNQPQHFGDGTRLSIL.

The gene calls are TRBV5-6 and TRBJ1-1; D not certain. The V gene's germline CDR1 is SGHDT and CDR2 YYEEEE. V gave up 1 base and J gave up 4 bases, with 11 bases separating them. The CDR3 extends over 14 amino acids. CDR3 protein: CASSLTGGITEAFF. CDR3 nucleotides: TGTGCCAGCAGCTTGACGGGTGGGATCACTGAAGCTTTCTTT.

The rearrangement joins TRBV14 to TRBJ1-4, with 9 bases matching TRBD1. V shed 3 bases, J shed 6 bases, and the junction held 8 bases outside the gene matches. Germline V CDR1 and CDR2: SGHDN, FVKESK. CDR3 size: 16 residues. The CDR3 nucleotides are TGTGCCAGCAGCCACCTAACCGGGACAGGGTATGAAAAACTGTTTTTT. Its translation: CASSHLTGTGYEKLFF.

J is TRBJ2-2 and V is TRBV27; D possibly corresponds to TRBD1 (6 bases). V was pared by 3 bases and J by 3 bases, with 14 bases between. This CDR3 region has 16 residues. Germline lookup yields CDR1 MNHEY and CDR2 SMNVEV (reference sequence). CDR3 bases: TGTGCCAGCAGTTTTGGCCTGCAGGGGTACACCGGGGAGCTGTTTTTT. Translated, it gives CASSFGLQGYTGELFF.

The V gene is TRBV19, the J gene TRBJ1-3; D unresolved. The CDR3 runs 17 residues. With 2 bases removed from V and 4 bases from J, the gap between germline ends came to 18 bases. Germline values: CDR1 LNHDA, CDR2 SQIVND (reference sequence). The CDR3 spells CASSITSTGLSGNTIYF. The CDR3 nucleotides read TGTGCCAGTAGTATAACATCGACCGGTCTATCGGGAAACACCATATATTTT.

The CDR3 sequence: CASSPLTELYGYTF. The CDR3 nucleotides are TGTGCCAGCTCACCGTTGACAGAGCTCTATGGCTACACCTTC. The chain has TRBV18 and TRBJ1-2, with D tentatively TRBD1 (5 bases). Trimming took 3 bases from V and 4 from J, leaving 12 bases between them. The CDR3 length is 14 residues. Per germline, CDR1 KGHSH and CDR2 LQKENI. The whole variable domain, remainder taken from reference TRBV18 and TRBJ1-2, is NAGVMQNPRHLVRRRGQEARLRCSPMKGHSHVYWYRQLPEEGLKFMVYLQKENIIDESGMPKERFSAEFPKEGPSILRIQQVVRGDSAAYFCASSPLTELYGYTFGSGTRLTVV.

In DNA form, the CDR3 reads TGTGCCAGCAGCCTGAACCGGGACTGGCCTGCTCGCGAGCAGTACTTC. Its translation is CASSLNRDWPAREQYF. The chain carries TRBV4-2 and TRBJ2-7; perhaps TRBD2 as D (6 bases). The CDR3 runs 16 residues. Germline CDR1 reads LGHNA; CDR2 reads YNFKEQ. Trimming took off 4 bases at V and 6 bases at J, with 22 bases between the two ends.

V gene TRBV5-1 combines with J gene TRBJ2-7; 7 positions agree with TRBD1. Germline CDR1 and CDR2: SGHRS and YFSETQ. This CDR3 comprises 13 residues. V shed 4 bases, J shed 4 bases, and the junction held 5 bases outside the gene matches. The chain's CDR3 is CASSLTGQYEQYF. CDR3 in DNA: TGCGCCAGCAGCCTAACGGGACAGTACGAGCAGTACTTC. Complete variable domain (other parts from reference TRBV5-1 and TRBJ2-7): KAGVTQTPRYLIKTRGQQVTLSCSPISGHRSVSWYQQTPGQGLQFLFEYFSETQRNKGNFPGRFSGRQFSNSRSEMNVSTLELGDSALYLCASSLTGQYEQYFGPGTRLTVT.

V gene TRBV6-6 combines with J gene TRBJ2-6; 11 bases agree with TRBD1. Germline V gene sequence: CDR1 MNHNY, CDR2 SVGAGI (reference sequence). J gave up 4 bases and V 5 bases, and 4 bases lay outside the gene matches. The CDR3 has 16 residues. In DNA form, the CDR3 reads TGTGCCAGCAGTGGACAGGGGGCGAGGGGGGCCAACGTCCTGACTTTC. Protein: CASSGQGARGANVLTF.

The chain joins TRBV7-2 to TRBJ1-6; D might be TRBD1 (6 bases). The germline V gene has CDR1 SGHTA and CDR2 FQGNSA. Trimming took 1 base from V and 16 from J, leaving 8 bases between them. The CDR3 length is 11 residues. The CDR3 loop reads CASSLGQALHF. For the CDR3, the DNA is TGTGCCAGCAGCTTAGGACAGGCGCTCCACTTT.

The CDR3 nucleotides read TGTGCCAGCAGCGCCACGCGGGGGTATGGCTACACCTTC. Its translation is CASSATRGYGYTF. V usage is TRBV5-8 and J usage is TRBJ1-2; a possible D gene is TRBD1 (5 bases). This CDR3 region has 13 residues. The V gene's germline CDR1 is SGHTS and CDR2 YDEGEE. The V end lost 4 bases, the J end lost 5 bases, and 12 bases lay between the germline ends.

The J gene is TRBJ1-6, the V gene TRBV29-1, with TRBD1 as a possible D gene (5 bases). The V gene lost 4 bases and the J gene lost 3 bases, with 10 bases spanning the gap. CDR1 and CDR2 from the germline V gene are SQVTM and ANQGSEA. The CDR3 has 14 residues. The CDR3 bases are TGCAGCGTTGCCGGGGGATACTATAATTCACCCCTCCACTTT. This gives the protein CSVAGGYYNSPLHF.

The chain carries TRBV7-9 and TRBJ1-2; D is unresolved. The germline gives CDR1 SEHNR, CDR2 FQNEAQ (reference sequence). The CDR3 is made up of 15 amino acids. The V end was cut by 7 bases, the J end by 0 bases, with 15 bases between. DNA for the CDR3: TGTGCCAGCATCCCTGGCAGAGGAGCTAACTATGGCTACACCTTC. As protein: CASIPGRGANYGYTF.

In this sample, this clone turned up a few times. This rearrangement joins TRBV4-2 to TRBJ2-3; D is ambiguous. The CDR3 is made up of 14 amino acids. V lost 2 bases to trimming and J lost 1 base, with 7 bases between them. Germline V gives CDR1 LGHNA, CDR2 YNFKEQ. CDR3 coding DNA: TGTGCCAGCAGCCAACGGACCCGCACAGATACGCAGTATTTT. Translating gives CASSQRTRTDTQYF.

This clone was seen a single time. The chain recombines TRBV19 with TRBJ2-1, with 8 bases identical to TRBD2. Per the germline V gene, CDR1 is LNHDA and CDR2 is SQIVND (reference sequence). Trimming removed 5 bases from V and 3 bases from J; junction bases left unmatched: 6. The CDR3 is made up of 15 amino acids. In DNA, the CDR3 is TGTGCCAGTAGTCTCCGAGCGGGAGACTACAATGAGCAGTTCTTC. It translates to CASSLRAGDYNEQFF. The variable domain in full, with the rest retrieved from reference TRBV19 and TRBJ2-1, is DGGITQSPKYLFRKEGQNVTLSCEQNLNHDAMYWYRQDPGQGLRLIYYSQIVNDFQKGDIAEGYSVSREKKESFPLTVTSAQKNPTAFYLCASSLRAGDYNEQFFGPGTRLTVL.

The chain combines TRBV5-1 with TRBJ2-7, with TRBD2 matching over 9 bases. This CDR3 comprises 17 residues. J gave up 0 bases and V 0 bases, and 7 bases lay outside the gene matches. Germline-derived CDR1 and CDR2 are SGHRS and YFSETQ. DNA of the CDR3: TGCGCCAGCAGCTTGGCGGCTAGCGGGGATAGCTCCTACGAGCAGTACTTC. Its protein product is CASSLAASGDSSYEQYF.

This clone was observed a few times. The chain uses TRBV7-8 and TRBJ2-7; D uncertain. V was cut by 7 bases and J by 1 base, with 20 bases left in between. Germline V CDR1 and CDR2: SGHVS, FQNEAQ. This CDR3 is 16 amino acids long. The chain's CDR3 is CASTRRSQPVSYEQYF. In DNA form, the CDR3 reads TGTGCCAGCACCCGTCGGTCACAGCCGGTTTCCTACGAGCAGTACTTC.

The CDR3 DNA reads as TGTGCCAGCAGCGTTGGCAGGGCGGGCACAGATACGCAGTATTTT. It encodes CASSVGRAGTDTQYF. The rearrangement joins TRBV9 to TRBJ2-3; D perhaps matches TRBD1 (5 bases). Trimming cost V 2 bases and J 1 base, with 11 bases left between them. Germline assignment: CDR1 SGDLS and CDR2 YYNGEE. The CDR3 is 15 amino acids.

The chain employs TRBV6-5 and TRBJ2-4; a weak D match, TRBD2 (6 bases). Trimming cost V 0 bases and J 6 bases, with 12 bases left between them. The CDR3 consists of 15 residues. The germline V gene encodes CDR1 MNHEY and CDR2 SVGAGI. CDR3 DNA sequence: TGTGCCAGCAGTTACTCATTTGTGGAGGGAAACATTCAGTACTTC. Its protein product is CASSYSFVEGNIQYF.

The chain links TRBV7-3 to TRBJ2-3, with D uncertain. This CDR3 contains 16 residues. V was clipped by 1 base and J by 0 bases, with 11 bases between them. The germline V gene encodes CDR1 SGHTA and CDR2 FQGTGA. DNA of the CDR3: TGTGCCAGCAGCTTAAATAGTGGCGGAAGCACAGATACGCAGTATTTT. Translating gives CASSLNSGGSTDTQYF.

This sequence joins TRBV5-1 and TRBJ2-5, with D possibly TRBD2 on 6 matching bases. The germline gives CDR1 SGHRS, CDR2 YFSETQ. This CDR3 has 13 amino acids. V lost 2 bases to trimming and J lost 5 bases, with 10 bases between them. CDR3 sequence (DNA): TGCGCCAGCAGCTTCGGGGGAACGGAGACCCAGTACTTC. It specifies CASSFGGTETQYF.